In its sample, the clone carrying this T cell receptor beta chain is medium-sized. Its antigen remains unidentified. TCRdb reprocessed the PCR reads via MiXCR. The sample lists 30,000 or so clones; about 32% were seen once. This sample is part of a study of metastatic and nonmetastatic thyroid tumors. Study context: Malignant thyroid and benign thyroid patients provided blood and tumor or nodule tissue whose repertoires were compared. Study conclusions and caveats: Significantly higher TCR beta diversity was reportedly seen in malignant thyroid tumors than benign nodules, in blood and tumor.

Every patient was untreated before thyroid surgery. CDR3 length equals 15 residues. CDR1 is KGHSH and CDR2 is LQKENI in the germline V gene. With 3 bases removed from V and 2 bases from J, the gap between germline ends came to 12 bases. The origin of this receptor is a female donor with papillary thyroid cancer or a benign thyroid nodule (not recorded which). Some clones in this sample may be carry-over from other donors' samples. The rearrangement uses TRBV18 and TRBJ2-3; D is possibly TRBD2 (6 bases). Input material: blood. CDR3 in amino acids: CASSPPRTTTDTQYF. The CDR3 DNA reads TGTGCCAGCTCACCCCCCCGGACTACCACAGATACGCAGTATTTT.